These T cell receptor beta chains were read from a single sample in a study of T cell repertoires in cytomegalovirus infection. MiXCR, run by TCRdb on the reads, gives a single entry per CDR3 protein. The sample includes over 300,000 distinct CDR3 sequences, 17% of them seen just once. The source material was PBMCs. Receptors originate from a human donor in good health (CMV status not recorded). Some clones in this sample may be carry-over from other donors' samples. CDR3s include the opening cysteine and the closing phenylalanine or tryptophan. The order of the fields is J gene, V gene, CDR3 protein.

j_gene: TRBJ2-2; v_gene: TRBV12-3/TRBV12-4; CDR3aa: CASSPWTGANTGELFF
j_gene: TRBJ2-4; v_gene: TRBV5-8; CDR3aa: CASSFYDIQQYF
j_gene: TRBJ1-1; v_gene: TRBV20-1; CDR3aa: CSANPGGRVNTEAFF
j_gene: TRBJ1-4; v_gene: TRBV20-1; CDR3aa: CSARESRSGDEKLFF
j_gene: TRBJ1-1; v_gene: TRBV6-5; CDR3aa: CASSYSIAIGGTEAFF
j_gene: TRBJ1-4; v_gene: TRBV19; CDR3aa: CASSIGKATNEKLFF
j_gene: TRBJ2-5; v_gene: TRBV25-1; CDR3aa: CASSPPAGYRETQYF
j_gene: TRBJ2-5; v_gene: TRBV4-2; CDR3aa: CASSLLGSQAGTQYF
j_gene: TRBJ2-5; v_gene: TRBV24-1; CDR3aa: CATSDNGQKETQYF
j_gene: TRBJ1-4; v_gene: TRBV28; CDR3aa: CASSFGGRGTNEKLFF
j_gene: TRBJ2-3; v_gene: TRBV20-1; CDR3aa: CSAPTTSGGMADTQYF
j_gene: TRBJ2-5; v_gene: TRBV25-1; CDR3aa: CASSVRVKETQYF
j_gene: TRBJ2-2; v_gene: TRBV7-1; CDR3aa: CASSPNTGALFF
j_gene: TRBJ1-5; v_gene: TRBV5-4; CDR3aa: CASSFNSNQPQHF
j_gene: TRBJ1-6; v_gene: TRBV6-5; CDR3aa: CASSYSRTPELPSPLHF
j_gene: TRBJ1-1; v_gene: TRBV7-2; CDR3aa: CASSLGPRGSTEAFF
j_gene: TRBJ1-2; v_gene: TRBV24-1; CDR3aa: CATSDSSTGDVYGYTF
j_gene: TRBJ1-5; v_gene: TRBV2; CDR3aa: CASRDRVGNQPQHF
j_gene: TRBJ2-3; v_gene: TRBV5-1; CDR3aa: CASSTGPMDTQYF
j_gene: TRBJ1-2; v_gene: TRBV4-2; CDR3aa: CASSQNRDRVYGYTF
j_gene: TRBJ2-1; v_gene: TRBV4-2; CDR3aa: CASSQLGTVNEQFF
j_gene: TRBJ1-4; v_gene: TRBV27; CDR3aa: CASSLYQSGSPATNEKLFF
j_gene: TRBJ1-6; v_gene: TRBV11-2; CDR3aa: CASSPPTRHNSPLHF
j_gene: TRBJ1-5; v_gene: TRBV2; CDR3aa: CASSEEYNQPQHF
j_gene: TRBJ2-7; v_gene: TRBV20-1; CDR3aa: CSASPQGASTYEQYF
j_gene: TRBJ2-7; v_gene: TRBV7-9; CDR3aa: CASSPVGSYEQYF
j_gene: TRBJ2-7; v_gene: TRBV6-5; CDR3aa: CASSLQPLYEQYF